The entry below gives a single TCR beta chain sequence along with its context. The source of the sample is a study of T cell changes during pregnancy in multiple sclerosis. CDR3 length equals 13 residues. Trimming took 5 bases from V and 5 from J, leaving 12 bases between them. The germline CDR1 and CDR2 sequences are KGHSH and LQKENI. Method: immunoSEQ multiplex PCR; TCRdb's copy keeps in-frame clones and lacks some. Seen here are roughly 60,000 clones, 80% to 95% observed once, and the top ten hold roughly 0.35%. This sequence was found in a female donor with multiple sclerosis, enrolled in a pregnancy study. The V and J genes are TRBV18 and TRBJ1-1; D call uncertain. Specimen: CD4+ T cells from peripheral blood mononuclear cells, collected before pregnancy. In DNA form, the CDR3 reads TGTGCCAGCTCATCTTCAGGCGAAACTGAAGCTTTCTTT. Its translation is CASSSSGETEAFF.